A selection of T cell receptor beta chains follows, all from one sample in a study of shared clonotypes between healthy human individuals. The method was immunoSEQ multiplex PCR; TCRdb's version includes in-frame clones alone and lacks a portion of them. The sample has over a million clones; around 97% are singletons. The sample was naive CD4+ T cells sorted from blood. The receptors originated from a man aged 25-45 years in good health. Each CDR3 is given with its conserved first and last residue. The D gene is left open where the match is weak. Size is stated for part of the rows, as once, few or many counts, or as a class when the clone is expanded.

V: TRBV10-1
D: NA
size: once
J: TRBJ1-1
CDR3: CASSDPKSPVPKAFF
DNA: TGCGCCAGCAGTGACCCGAAGTCCCCGGTACCCAAAGCTTTCTTT

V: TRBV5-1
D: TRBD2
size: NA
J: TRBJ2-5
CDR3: CASSLFGLAVQETQYF
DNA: TGCGCCAGCAGCTTGTTCGGACTAGCGGTACAAGAGACCCAGTACTTC

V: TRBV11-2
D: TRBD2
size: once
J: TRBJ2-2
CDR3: CASSSHLLAGNTGELFF
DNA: TGTGCCAGCAGCTCCCATCTTCTAGCGGGAAACACCGGGGAGCTGTTTTTT

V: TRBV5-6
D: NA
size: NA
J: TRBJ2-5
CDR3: CASSRGRTQETQYF
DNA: TGTGCCAGCTCCCGGGGCAGAACCCAAGAGACCCAGTACTTC

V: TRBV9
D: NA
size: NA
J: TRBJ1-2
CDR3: CASSDQEFGGYTF
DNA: TGTGCCAGCAGTGACCAGGAGTTCGGTGGCTACACCTTC

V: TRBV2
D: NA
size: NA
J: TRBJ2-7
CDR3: CASSVENEQYF
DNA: TGTGCCAGCAGTGTGGAGAACGAGCAGTACTTC

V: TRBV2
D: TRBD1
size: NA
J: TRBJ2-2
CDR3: CASKDREWNTGELFF
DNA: TGTGCCAGCAAGGACAGGGAGTGGAACACCGGGGAGCTGTTTTTT

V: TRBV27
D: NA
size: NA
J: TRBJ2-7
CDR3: CASSRYPLQASYEQYF
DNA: TGTGCCAGCAGTCGTTACCCCTTACAGGCCTCCTACGAGCAGTACTTC

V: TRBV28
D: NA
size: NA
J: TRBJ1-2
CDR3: CASSEGSGYSNYGYTF
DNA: TGTGCCAGCAGCGAAGGCTCAGGCTATTCTAACTATGGCTACACCTTC

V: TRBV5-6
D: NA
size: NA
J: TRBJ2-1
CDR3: CASSLYRRNEQFF
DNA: TGTGCCAGCAGCTTGTACAGGAGAAATGAGCAGTTCTTC

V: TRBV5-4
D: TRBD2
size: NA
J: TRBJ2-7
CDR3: CASSRRLAESYEQYF
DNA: TGTGCCAGCAGCCGCAGACTAGCGGAGTCCTACGAGCAGTACTTC

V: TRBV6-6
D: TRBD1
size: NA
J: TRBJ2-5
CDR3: CASSPGTVQETQYF
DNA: TGTGCCAGCAGTCCCGGGACAGTACAAGAGACCCAGTACTTC

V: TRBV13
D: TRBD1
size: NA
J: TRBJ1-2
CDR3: CASSSYRTGPLVGGGYTF
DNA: TGTGCCAGCAGCTCCTACCGGACAGGCCCCCTCGTAGGGGGTGGCTACACCTTC

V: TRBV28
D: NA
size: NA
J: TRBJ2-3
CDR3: CASSLAGGTDTQYF
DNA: TGTGCCAGCAGTTTGGCAGGGGGCACAGATACGCAGTATTTT

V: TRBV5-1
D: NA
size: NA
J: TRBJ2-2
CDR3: CASSSTALGSGELFF
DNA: TGCGCCAGCAGCTCCACTGCCCTAGGATCCGGGGAGCTGTTTTTT

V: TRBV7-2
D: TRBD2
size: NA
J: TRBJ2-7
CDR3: CASSKSLAGGAYEQYF
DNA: TGTGCCAGCAGCAAATCACTAGCGGGAGGAGCCTACGAGCAGTACTTC

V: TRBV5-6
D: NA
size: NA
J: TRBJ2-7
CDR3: CASSFQDRRGSEQYF
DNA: TGTGCCAGCAGCTTCCAGGATCGGAGGGGTTCCGAGCAGTACTTC

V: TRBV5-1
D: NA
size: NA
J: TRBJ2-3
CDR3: CASSLFTGGLPTTDTQYF
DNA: TGCGCCAGCAGCTTGTTTACGGGCGGCCTCCCAACCACAGATACGCAGTATTTT

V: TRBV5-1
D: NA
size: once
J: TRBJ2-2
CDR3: CASSFDFTGELFF
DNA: TGCGCCAGCAGCTTCGACTTCACCGGGGAGCTGTTTTTT

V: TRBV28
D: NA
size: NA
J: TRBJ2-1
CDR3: CASTTLGPDSYNEQFF
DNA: TGTGCCAGCACCACCCTCGGCCCCGACTCCTACAATGAGCAGTTCTTC

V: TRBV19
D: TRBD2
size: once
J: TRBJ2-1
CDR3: CASSIYGGSFNEQFF
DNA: TGTGCCAGTAGTATTTACGGCGGGAGTTTCAATGAGCAGTTCTTC

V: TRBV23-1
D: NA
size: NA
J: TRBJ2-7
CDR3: CASCPLSYEQYF
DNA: TGCGCCAGCTGTCCCCTATCCTACGAGCAGTACTTC

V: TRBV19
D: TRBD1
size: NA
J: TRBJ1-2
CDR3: CASSPDRGAAGYTF
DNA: TGTGCCAGTAGTCCTGACAGGGGTGCAGCTGGCTACACCTTC

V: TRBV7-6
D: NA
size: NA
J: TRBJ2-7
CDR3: CASSSVPHEQYF
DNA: TGTGCCAGCAGCTCCGTCCCCCACGAGCAGTACTTC

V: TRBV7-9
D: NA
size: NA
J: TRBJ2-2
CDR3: CASSLMSLTGELFF
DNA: TGTGCCAGCAGCTTAATGAGCCTCACCGGGGAGCTGTTTTTT

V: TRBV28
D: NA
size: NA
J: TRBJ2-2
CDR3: CASSLSGEGTGELFF
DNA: TGTGCCAGCAGTTTATCGGGAGAAGGGACCGGGGAGCTGTTTTTT

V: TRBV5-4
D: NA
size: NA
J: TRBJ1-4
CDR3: CASSKGQGNEKLFF
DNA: TGTGCCAGCAGCAAGGGGCAGGGTAATGAAAAACTGTTTTTT

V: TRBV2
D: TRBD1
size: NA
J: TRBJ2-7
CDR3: CASSEKGQGYEQYF
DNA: TGTGCCAGCAGTGAAAAGGGACAGGGTTACGAGCAGTACTTC

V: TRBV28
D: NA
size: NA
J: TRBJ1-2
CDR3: CASIQGGVGSRYGYTF
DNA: TGTGCCAGCATCCAAGGGGGGGTTGGGAGTCGCTATGGCTACACCTTC

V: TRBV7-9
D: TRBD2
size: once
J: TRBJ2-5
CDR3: CASSNQRLAAETQYF
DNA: TGTGCCAGCAGCAATCAAAGACTAGCGGCGGAGACCCAGTACTTC

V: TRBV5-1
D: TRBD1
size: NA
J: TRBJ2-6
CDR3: CASSYLDRGTGANVLTF
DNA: TGCGCCAGCAGCTACCTGGACAGGGGCACTGGGGCCAACGTCCTGACTTTC

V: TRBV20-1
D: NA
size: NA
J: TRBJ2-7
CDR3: CSAERGEQYF
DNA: TGCAGTGCTGAAAGGGGTGAGCAGTACTTC

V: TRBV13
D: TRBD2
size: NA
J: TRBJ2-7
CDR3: CASSFGTSGPYEQYF
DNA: TGTGCCAGCAGCTTCGGGACTAGCGGACCCTACGAGCAGTACTTC

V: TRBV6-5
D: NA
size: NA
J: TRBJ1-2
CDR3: CASRNRDHYGYTF
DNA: TGTGCCAGCAGAAACAGGGACCACTATGGCTACACCTTC

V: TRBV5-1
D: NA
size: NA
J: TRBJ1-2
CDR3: CASSIPAGERNLYGYTF
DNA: TGCGCCAGCAGCATACCCGCCGGGGAAAGAAACCTCTATGGCTACACCTTC

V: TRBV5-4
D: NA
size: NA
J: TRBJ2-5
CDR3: CASRSRQQETQYF
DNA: TGTGCCAGCAGGTCTCGACAGCAAGAGACCCAGTACTTC

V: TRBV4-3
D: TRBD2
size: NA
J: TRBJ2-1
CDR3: CASSPMLAGGPVGNEQFF
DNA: TGCGCCAGCAGCCCAATGCTAGCGGGAGGGCCGGTAGGCAATGAGCAGTTCTTC

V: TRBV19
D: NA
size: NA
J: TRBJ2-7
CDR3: CASRPPGQRTYEQYF
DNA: TGTGCCAGTAGACCACCGGGCCAGAGGACCTACGAGCAGTACTTC

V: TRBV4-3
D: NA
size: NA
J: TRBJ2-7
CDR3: CASSQDLFRGDEQYF
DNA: TGCGCCAGCAGCCAAGATCTCTTCCGGGGCGACGAGCAGTACTTC

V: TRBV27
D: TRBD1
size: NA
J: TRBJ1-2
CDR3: CASRKSGGKNYGYTF
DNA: TGTGCCAGCAGGAAGTCAGGGGGCAAGAACTATGGCTACACCTTC

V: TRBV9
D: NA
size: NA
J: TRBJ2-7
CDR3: CASSVLATPYEQYF
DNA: TGTGCCAGCAGCGTACTAGCTACGCCCTACGAGCAGTACTTC

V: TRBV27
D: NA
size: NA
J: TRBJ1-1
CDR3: CASRPDLMNTEAFF
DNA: TGTGCCAGCAGGCCAGACCTCATGAACACTGAAGCTTTCTTT

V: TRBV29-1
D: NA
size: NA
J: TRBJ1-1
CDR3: CSVQGPNTEAFF
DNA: TGCAGCGTGCAGGGCCCGAACACTGAAGCTTTCTTT

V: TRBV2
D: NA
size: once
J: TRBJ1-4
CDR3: CASMVPWEKLFF
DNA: TGTGCCAGCATGGTCCCATGGGAAAAACTGTTTTTT

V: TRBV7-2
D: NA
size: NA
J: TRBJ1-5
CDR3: CASSLRQVGQPQHF
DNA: TGTGCCAGCAGCTTAAGGCAGGTCGGGCAGCCCCAGCATTTT

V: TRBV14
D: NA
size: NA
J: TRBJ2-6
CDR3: CASSQYLATWSGANVLTF
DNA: TGTGCCAGCAGCCAATATCTCGCAACCTGGTCTGGGGCCAACGTCCTGACTTTC

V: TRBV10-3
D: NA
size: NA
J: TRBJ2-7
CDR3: CASSYSARGSGYEQYF
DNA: TGTGCCAGCAGTTACTCCGCCAGAGGTTCGGGCTACGAGCAGTACTTC

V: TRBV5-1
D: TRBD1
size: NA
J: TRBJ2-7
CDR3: CASSSTGQGYEQYF
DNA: TGCGCCAGCAGCAGTACGGGACAGGGTTACGAGCAGTACTTC

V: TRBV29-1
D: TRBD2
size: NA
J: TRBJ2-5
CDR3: CSVEALAGTTQYF
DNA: TGCAGCGTTGAGGCGTTAGCGGGAACGACCCAGTACTTC

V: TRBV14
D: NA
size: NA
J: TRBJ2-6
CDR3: CASSLQGYGANVLTF
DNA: TGTGCCAGCAGCCTACAGGGTTATGGGGCCAACGTCCTGACTTTC

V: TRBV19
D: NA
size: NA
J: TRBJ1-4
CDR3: CASSIGYRASATNEKLFF
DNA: TGTGCCAGTAGTATAGGGTACAGGGCGTCGGCAACTAATGAAAAACTGTTTTTT